The rows below give T cell receptor beta chains drawn from one sample of a study of cytomegalovirus exposure and HLA in healthy donors. Here immunoSEQ multiplex PCR was the method, and the copy in TCRdb shows in-frame clones only, minus some. Of about 88,000 clones listed, 70% to 90% are singletons. Sequences were obtained from PBMCs. The receptor source for this set is a man younger than 30 in good health and CMV-seronegative. The CDR3 runs from the conserved cysteine through the conserved F or W. A D gene is named only where the DNA matches it firmly. Clone size is not always given. Where it is, it says once, few, many or a class for expanded clones.

v_gene: TRBV7-3
d_gene: TRBD2
j_gene: TRBJ2-1
abundance: -
CDR3nt: TGTGCCAGCAGCCTCCTCCCGACTAGCGGGAGCAATGAGCAGTTCTTC
CDR3aa: CASSLLPTSGSNEQFF

v_gene: TRBV4-2
d_gene: TRBD1
j_gene: TRBJ2-7
abundance: once
CDR3nt: TGTGCCAGCAGCCAAGACACGGACAGGGGATTTATCTACGAGCAGTACTTC
CDR3aa: CASSQDTDRGFIYEQYF

v_gene: TRBV5-4
d_gene: TRBD2
j_gene: TRBJ2-1
abundance: -
CDR3nt: TGTGCCAGCAGCTCCCCAGAGCGGGAGGGGATAAACAATGAGCAGTTCTTC
CDR3aa: CASSSPEREGINNEQFF

v_gene: TRBV5-1
d_gene: -
j_gene: TRBJ2-7
abundance: -
CDR3nt: TGCGCCAGCAGCTTGGTAGCCTACGAGCAGTACTTC
CDR3aa: CASSLVAYEQYF

v_gene: TRBV4-3
d_gene: TRBD1
j_gene: TRBJ2-7
abundance: -
CDR3nt: TGCGCCAGCAGCCAAGAGGGCAGGGGGCACTACGAGCAGTACTTC
CDR3aa: CASSQEGRGHYEQYF

v_gene: TRBV28
d_gene: -
j_gene: TRBJ1-1
abundance: -
CDR3nt: TGTGCCAGCAGTTTAGGGCTGCTTACTGAAGCTTTCTTT
CDR3aa: CASSLGLLTEAFF

v_gene: TRBV7-8
d_gene: TRBD1
j_gene: TRBJ1-2
abundance: few
CDR3nt: TGTGCCAGCAGCTTAAAATTCGCCGGGACAGCCAACTATGGCTACACCTTC
CDR3aa: CASSLKFAGTANYGYTF

v_gene: TRBV6-6
d_gene: TRBD1
j_gene: TRBJ1-1
abundance: -
CDR3nt: TGTGCCGGCGGCGGGACAGGGGAAACTGAAGCTTTCTTT
CDR3aa: CAGGGTGETEAFF

v_gene: TRBV28
d_gene: -
j_gene: TRBJ2-2
abundance: once
CDR3nt: TGTGCCACCCCGTCCGAGAGGGGGGAGCTGTTTTTT
CDR3aa: CATPSERGELFF

v_gene: TRBV28
d_gene: TRBD1
j_gene: TRBJ2-1
abundance: -
CDR3nt: TGTGCCAGCAGTGCCCCCCGACAGGGCAGCTCCTACAATGAGCAGTTCTTC
CDR3aa: CASSAPRQGSSYNEQFF

v_gene: TRBV19
d_gene: -
j_gene: TRBJ2-5
abundance: -
CDR3nt: TGTGCCAGTAGTAACCGCGCTAGATTTGTAGAGACCCAGTACTTC
CDR3aa: CASSNRARFVETQYF

v_gene: TRBV18
d_gene: -
j_gene: TRBJ1-4
abundance: -
CDR3nt: TGTGCCAGCTCACTGGCAGGGTCCAATGAAAAACTGTTTTTT
CDR3aa: CASSLAGSNEKLFF

v_gene: TRBV2
d_gene: TRBD1
j_gene: TRBJ2-4
abundance: -
CDR3nt: TGTGCCAGCAGGGCAACAGGGGCGCCCGACATTCAGTACTTC
CDR3aa: CASRATGAPDIQYF

v_gene: TRBV5-1
d_gene: TRBD1
j_gene: TRBJ1-1
abundance: -
CDR3nt: TGCGCCAGCAGTCCGGGAGGGGGCGGGGGTGAAGCTTTCTTT
CDR3aa: CASSPGGGGGEAFF

v_gene: TRBV4-2
d_gene: -
j_gene: TRBJ2-7
abundance: -
CDR3nt: TGTGCCAGCAGCCAAGATCCGCGGGGGCACGAGCAGTACTTC
CDR3aa: CASSQDPRGHEQYF

v_gene: TRBV15
d_gene: TRBD2
j_gene: TRBJ2-3
abundance: -
CDR3nt: TGTGCCACCAGCCGTAGCGGGGGAGTTCTTCTGTATTTT
CDR3aa: CATSRSGGVLLYF

v_gene: TRBV15
d_gene: TRBD1
j_gene: TRBJ2-1
abundance: few
CDR3nt: TGTGCCACCAGCAGACAACAGACAGGGTCAAGTGAGCAGTTCTTC
CDR3aa: CATSRQQTGSSEQFF